This T cell receptor (beta chain) was documented in a study of blood T cells in healthy people across ages (dated by TCRdb to between 2015 and 2016). Broadly, across the study: In model experiments, template switching captured about one uniquely barcoded TCR beta cDNA molecule for every two T cells. Age-related changes in TCR beta repertoire diversity were measured in the study by deep sequencing normalized with unique cDNA molecular identifiers. The donors were split into four age groups: young (average roughly 15 years), middle-aged (roughly 39), aged (more than 60) and long-lived (roughly 88). Donors of different ages were randomly distributed across sequencing lanes to avoid experimental bias. The study analyzed two additional independent replicas of 1 million unique cDNA reads from the same blood draw for two donors, one aged 18 to 29 and one aged 80 or older. Overall study results and their limits: Compared with the aged group, more naive CD4+ T cells, fewer expanded clones and increased TCR diversity were shown by the long-lived group, suggesting age selection. There was a strong correlation between observed TCR beta diversity and the percentage of naive T cells measured by flow cytometry. Donor CMV infection status was unknown, potentially confounding age-related changes in expanded clonotypes. Bulk unsorted PBMC profiling prevented conclusive comparison of naive and antigen-experienced compartments. Total diversity estimates from one million sequenced T cells were considered lower bounds and underestimates. Observed TCR beta diversity per million T cells fell roughly linearly with age, and a significant reduction was already apparent by age about 36.

Including cysteine and phenylalanine, the CDR3 has 17 amino acids. The DNA shown is the 51-base CDR3, in frame from base 1. V is clipped by 1 base and J by 0 bases, and the sequence between their germline boundaries is 13 bases long. The germline V gene gives CDR1 as SNHLY and CDR2 as FYNNEI. Ten or more counts support this clonotype. Its recognized antigen is unknown. Base qualities are missing; no much larger clone stands one base away. Systemically healthy Caucasian individuals from Russia, 35 to 40 in total and aged 6 to 90 years, were included as donors. Each donor gave about 9.7 milliliters of peripheral blood, drawn into EDTA-treated Vacutainer tubes. Ficoll-Paque density-gradient centrifugation was used to isolate PBMCs, with at least 7 million per sample. Total RNA was extracted from PBMCs with Trizol reagent, with at least 6 micrograms obtained per sample. Naive CD45RAhigh/CD27high T cell percentages were measured by flow cytometry on a PBMC aliquot from every donor.

Library prep was done by 5' RACE. TCRdb shows the sequencer as Illumina HiSeq 2500. A second PCR of roughly 7 to 11 cycles was performed with a sample-barcoded 5' primer and a J-beta primer mix. A unique molecular identifier was introduced onto each TCR beta cDNA molecule by a template-switch 5' adaptor carrying 12 random nucleotides. Each sample yielded at least 2.5 million CDR3-containing paired-end reads. The Mint cDNA synthesis kit, primed by a TRBC-specific oligonucleotide, was used to synthesize first-strand cDNA from all RNA. Following uracil-DNA glycosylase treatment, all cDNA underwent a first 18-cycle PCR with the universal primers M1SS and BC2_uni_R. Turning to the authors' computational methods: For normalization, 1 million high-quality reads were randomly selected from each sample, with every read carrying a distinct molecular identifier. Instead of being binned into consensus sequences, reads that shared molecular identifiers were thrown out. CDR3 identification, clonotype clustering and error correction used MiTCR with a Q25 quality threshold and the strictest error-elimination algorithm. A nonparametric unseen species model with Euler transformation was used to estimate lower-bound total TCR beta diversity. TCRdb reran the public reads through fastp at Q25 and MiXCR, keeping productive beta chains. Records with the same CDR3 protein are collapsed into one entry carrying the most frequent genes and DNA. TCRdb, not the authors, supplied the V and J calls. A total of 700,000 or so distinct CDR3 sequences appear in this sample, about 24% of them only once. Roughly 22% of the sample is held by the ten biggest clonotypes.

The sequence links TRBV2 to TRBJ2-1; no confident D gene assignment can be made. The sequence derives from a man between 65 and 80 years old in good health. The sample was blood. The nucleotide sequence is TGTGCCAGCAGTGAAGGCAGTTCTTCGAGCTCCTACAATGAGCAGTTCTTC. Translated, it gives CASSEGSSSSSYNEQFF.